This record covers a single T cell receptor beta chain. What it binds is unknown. The entry originates in a study of response to subunit inactivated influenza vaccine. Using its own MiXCR run on the RT-PCR reads, TCRdb lists one record per CDR3 protein. The sample holds roughly 190,000 distinct CDR3 sequences; 13% to 15% are singletons and the top ten take 20% to 30%. Findings and limits, study-wide: After each seasonal influenza vaccination, few new T cells are recruited, the authors suggested.

CDR1 is MDHEN, CDR2 SYDVKM, per germline. V was pared by 5 bases and J by 4 bases, with 8 bases between. The CDR3 totals 12 residues. This specimen was CD8+ T cells sorted from PBMCs, taken 5 days after vaccination. This clonotype was obtained from a man between 50 and 59 years old who received an inactivated influenza vaccine. The chain joins TRBV28 to TRBJ1-2; tentatively, D is TRBD1 (6 bases). Written as DNA, the CDR3 is TGTGCCAGCAGTGTCAGGGGCTATGGCTACACCTTC. Translating it yields CASSVRGYGYTF.